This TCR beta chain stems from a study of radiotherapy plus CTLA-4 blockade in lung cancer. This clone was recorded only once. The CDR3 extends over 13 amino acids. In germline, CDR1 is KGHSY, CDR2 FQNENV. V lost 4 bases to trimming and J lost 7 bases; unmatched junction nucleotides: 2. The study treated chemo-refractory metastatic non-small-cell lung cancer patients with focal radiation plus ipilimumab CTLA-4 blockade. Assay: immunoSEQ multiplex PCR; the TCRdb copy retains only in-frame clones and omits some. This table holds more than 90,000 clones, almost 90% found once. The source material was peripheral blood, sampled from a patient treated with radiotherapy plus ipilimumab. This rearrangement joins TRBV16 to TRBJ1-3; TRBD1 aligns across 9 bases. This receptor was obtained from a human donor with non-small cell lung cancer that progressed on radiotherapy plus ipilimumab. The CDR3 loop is CASSPGTGNTIYF. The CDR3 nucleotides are TGTGCCAGCAGCCCGGGGACAGGGAACACCATATATTTT.